The present T cell receptor beta chain was sequenced within a study of shared clonotypes between healthy human individuals. It was across several immunoSEQ plates that each subset's genomic DNA was evenly split. The repertoire was sequenced with immunoSEQ multiplex PCR; TCRdb's copy has only in-frame clones and lacks some. The data contain about a million clones, around 76% of them seen just once; the ten biggest clones take up 1.4%. V was trimmed by 8 bases and J by 1 base, leaving 6 bases between them. The germline gives CDR1 SNHLY, CDR2 FYNNEI. The CDR3 runs to 11 residues. Comment on this clone: Its antigen is not identified.

The study's findings and limits: The authors sampled blood alone, and tissue repertoires likely differ. Between a few donors, naive CD4 clonotypes were shared at a level of approximately 5%.

The material sequenced was memory CD4+ T cells sorted from blood. Sample subset: CD45RA-negative fraction. The receptor was derived from a man in his late teens or twenties in good health. This chain links TRBV2 with TRBJ2-7, with TRBD1 as a possible D gene (5 bases). CDR3 sequence (DNA): TGTGCCAGCGGGGCGTCCTACGAGCAGTACTTC. Translated, it gives CASGASYEQYF. The full variable domain, with the rest looked up from reference TRBV2 and TRBJ2-7, is EPEVTQTPSHQVTQMGQEVILRCVPISNHLYFYWYRQILGQKVEFLVSFYNNEISEKSEIFDDQFSVERPDGSNFTLKIRSTKLEDSAMYFCASGASYEQYFGPGTRLTVT.